These T cell receptor beta chains were read from a single sample in a study of Graves' ophthalmopathy and Graves' hyperthyroidism. TCRdb used MiXCR to reprocess the multiplex PCR reads, holding one entry per CDR3 protein. The sample holds about 620,000 distinct CDR3 sequences, approximately 22% seen once. The sequencing input was peripheral blood. These receptors were collected from a woman aged 18-30 years with stable Graves' hyperthyroidism. Some clones in this sample may be carry-over from other donors' samples. Each CDR3 is given with its conserved first and last residue. A D gene is named only where the DNA matches it firmly.

v_call	d_call	j_call	cdr3_aa
TRBV27	TRBD1	TRBJ1-2	CASSTGQGGSMAYGYTF
TRBV20-1	NA	TRBJ1-5	CSASGRANQPQHF
TRBV7-9	TRBD1	TRBJ1-1	CASSQRDSFTEAFF
TRBV30	NA	TRBJ1-2	CACALQMGGYTF
TRBV11-2	TRBD1	TRBJ1-2	CASSWDREGYTF
TRBV29-1	NA	TRBJ1-1	CSGLRAGGTEAFF
TRBV19	NA	TRBJ1-2	CASSIPGFNYGYTF
TRBV12-3/TRBV12-4	TRBD1	TRBJ2-5	CASIGQGRGYQETQYF
TRBV30	NA	TRBJ1-2	CAWSRSYGYTF
TRBV20-1	NA	TRBJ1-2	CSASNGLYGYTF
TRBV20-1	NA	TRBJ1-2	CSAKKAYGYTF
TRBV12-3/TRBV12-4	NA	TRBJ1-5	CASSFGAETVSNQPQHF
TRBV10-2	NA	TRBJ2-5	CASSEVRVQETQYF
TRBV10-3	TRBD1	TRBJ1-5	CAISEVPGQGYQPQHF
TRBV11-2	TRBD2	TRBJ2-7	CASSESGGAYEQYF
TRBV3-1	NA	TRBJ1-1	CASSQDRGGMNTEAFF
TRBV12-3/TRBV12-4	NA	TRBJ1-6	CASSPQGLPLHF
TRBV7-2	NA	TRBJ1-5	CASSQNRSPNQPQHF
TRBV4-1	TRBD1	TRBJ2-7	CASSQVPGQTYEQYF
TRBV13	NA	TRBJ2-7	CASSPNRVSTSYEQYF
TRBV5-1	NA	TRBJ2-2	CASSLGDTNTGELFF
TRBV11-2	NA	TRBJ2-5	CASSSIAGSEETQYF
TRBV18	NA	TRBJ1-1	CASSPDGYRTEAFF
TRBV20-1	NA	TRBJ1-5	CSAPDRSSNQPQHF
TRBV6-5	TRBD1	TRBJ1-5	CASGSGGSGQPQHF
TRBV29-1	TRBD1	TRBJ2-7	CSVDGLGTGSYEQYF
TRBV7-2	NA	TRBJ2-5	CASSKGLEETQYF
TRBV3-1	TRBD2	TRBJ2-5	CASSPNLSGGGETQYF
TRBV6-5	TRBD2	TRBJ2-2	CGSKGVAPFSSGVGTGELFF
TRBV12-3/TRBV12-4	TRBD1	TRBJ2-2	CASKGQGNTGELFF
TRBV5-1	TRBD1	TRBJ1-1	CASTGDPGTANTEAFF
TRBV11-2	NA	TRBJ2-3	CASSLFRGSTDTQYF
TRBV5-1	TRBD1	TRBJ2-7	CASSMMGQGTYEQYF
TRBV7-8	NA	TRBJ2-7	CASSFRRAWDEQYF
TRBV10-3	NA	TRBJ2-6	CAIGGEGTGANVLTF
TRBV4-1	NA	TRBJ1-5	CASSHQGVAQPQHF
TRBV30	NA	TRBJ1-2	CAWSVRRREGGYTF
TRBV28	TRBD2	TRBJ2-4	CASSTSGVAKNIKYF
TRBV11-1	TRBD1	TRBJ1-1	CASSSSATGADTEAFF
TRBV20-1	TRBD1	TRBJ2-7	CSARDGQGADEQYF
TRBV29-1	TRBD1	TRBJ2-7	CSVEVQGASAYEQYF
TRBV28	NA	TRBJ1-3	CASSSRRSGNTIYF
TRBV12-3/TRBV12-4	TRBD1	TRBJ1-6	CASSSLFLGQGSSYNSPLHF
TRBV28	TRBD2	TRBJ2-7	CASSFRQTSGISYEQYF